This TCR beta chain was observed in a study of blood T cells in healthy people across ages. Findings and limits, study-wide: Older age went with lower TCR beta diversity per million T cells, in a roughly linear way. Higher diversity, along with more naive CD4+ cells, distinguished long-lived donors from aged donors.

This clonotype has a handful of counts. The antigen is undetermined. The CDR3 is 14 amino acids. Germline V gene sequence: CDR1 DFQATT, CDR2 SNEGSKA (reference sequence). Trimming shortened V by 3 bases and J by 0 bases, and 10 bases separated the two germline ends. Primers used in a second PCR of about 7 to 12 cycles were a sample-barcoded 5' primer and a J-beta primer mix. From each sample, at least 2.5 million paired-end reads containing CDR3 were obtained. Using its own MiXCR run on the 5' RACE reads, TCRdb lists one record per CDR3 protein. The top ten hold about an eighth of the sample, which has 650,000 to 1,000,000 distinct CDR3 sequences, about 36% seen once.

The rearrangement links TRBV20-1 to TRBJ2-3; the D is unclear. This sequence was found in a man aged 18 to 30 in good health. Material for sequencing was blood. CDR3 amino acids: CSASQAISTDTQYF. The CDR3 region has the DNA TGCAGTGCTAGTCAGGCGATTAGCACAGATACGCAGTATTTT.